Following are 17 T cell receptor beta chains from one sample sequenced in a study of neurological immune-mediated disorders. Using its own MiXCR run on the 5' RACE reads, TCRdb lists one record per CDR3 protein. The top ten clones hold around 1.4% of a sample with 95,000 to 150,000 distinct CDR3 sequences, more than 2.5% of them seen once. The sequenced sample was PBMCs. The receptors stem from a woman in her thirties with multiple sclerosis.

This clonotype was observed at least ten times. The chain recombines TRBV20-1 with TRBJ2-7, with a weak D call TRBD2 (5 bases). In germline, CDR1 is DFQATT, CDR2 SNEGSKA (reference sequence). The CDR3 covers 13 residues. Trimming shortened V by 3 bases and J by 2 bases, and 11 bases separated the two germline ends. CDR3 sequence: CSARRVRTYEQYF. The CDR3, as DNA: TGCAGTGCTAGGAGGGTCCGAACCTACGAGCAGTACTTC.

This clonotype was observed many times. The genes are TRBV4-3 and TRBJ2-3, with 9 bases fitting TRBD2. The CDR3 sequence is 17 residues long. Germline loops: CDR1 LGHNA, CDR2 YSLEER. Trimming removed 0 bases from V and 0 bases from J; junction bases left unmatched: 4. CDR3 sequence (DNA): TGCGCCAGCAGCCAAGAGGACGGACTAGCGAGCACAGATACGCAGTATTTT. This sequence encodes CASSQEDGLASTDTQYF.

This clonotype occurred many times. V and J are TRBV29-1 and TRBJ2-6, with a possible D match to TRBD1 (5 bases). The CDR3 consists of 16 residues. Germline loops: CDR1 SQVTM, CDR2 ANQGSEA. Trimming took off 4 bases at V and 0 bases at J, with 13 bases between the two ends. The CDR3 here is CSVGRTIGSGANVLTF. The CDR3 DNA reads as TGCAGCGTTGGAAGGACAATAGGCTCTGGGGCCAACGTCCTGACTTTC.

This clonotype occurred many times. The chain is built from TRBV29-1 and TRBJ1-4; D unresolved. This CDR3 is 13 amino acids long. The V and J ends lost 6 bases and 8 bases respectively, with 16 bases between them. Germline V gives CDR1 SQVTM, CDR2 ANQGSEA. DNA of the CDR3: TGCAGCGTGGCCGGGCCGGCTTTGGAAAAACTGTTTTTT. As protein: CSVAGPALEKLFF.

This clonotype turned up a few times. V and J are TRBV7-9 and TRBJ2-6, with unresolved D. This CDR3 comprises 15 residues. With 0 bases removed from V and 2 bases from J, the gap between germline ends came to 5 bases. Germline loops: CDR1 SEHNR, CDR2 FQNEAQ (reference sequence). DNA of the CDR3: TGTGCCAGCAGCTTAGCTGGGACTGGGGCCAACGTCCTGACTTTC. Its protein is CASSLAGTGANVLTF.

This clonotype was found many times. V and J are TRBV6-5 and TRBJ2-1; 10 bases fit TRBD2. Germline trimming cut 7 bases from V and 7 bases from J; bases unmatched to any gene: 7. This CDR3 is 14 amino acids long. Germline values: CDR1 MNHEY, CDR2 SVGAGI. The DNA of the CDR3 is TGTGCCAGCAAGGGGCTAGCGGGAGCGAATGAGCAGTTCTTC. This sequence encodes CASKGLAGANEQFF.

At least ten counts were recorded for this clonotype. The J gene is TRBJ2-3, the V gene TRBV9; no firm D call. V lost 3 bases to trimming and J lost 0 bases, with 5 bases between them. Germline-derived CDR1 and CDR2 are SGDLS and YYNGEE. CDR3 size: 13 residues. DNA for the CDR3: TGTGCCAGCAGCGGCTCTAGCACAGATACGCAGTATTTT. The encoded protein is CASSGSSTDTQYF.

This clonotype has ten or more counts. The chain is built from TRBV12-3 or TRBV12-4 and TRBJ1-2; 7 nucleotides match TRBD1. The CDR3 totals 13 residues. Unmatched junction bases numbered 5, after V lost 6 bases and J lost 4 bases. The CDR3 spells CASSSTGTYGYTF. The CDR3, as DNA: TGTGCCAGCAGCTCGACAGGGACCTATGGCTACACCTTC.

This clonotype was seen only a few times. The rearrangement links TRBV5-6 to TRBJ1-5; D is unresolved. Germline V lookup: CDR1 SGHDT, CDR2 YYEEEE. The germline V and J ends were trimmed by 4 bases and 0 bases, with 11 bases remaining between them. The CDR3 covers 15 residues. The CDR3 is CASSHLKHSNQPQHF. As DNA, the CDR3 is TGTGCCAGCAGCCACCTCAAACATAGCAATCAGCCCCAGCATTTT.

This clonotype was detected many times. CDR3 amino acids: CASSKERTANTGELFF. The CDR3 nucleotides are TGTGCCAGCAGCAAGGAAAGGACTGCCAACACCGGGGAGCTGTTTTTT. The rearrangement joins TRBV7-2 to TRBJ2-2; TRBD2 is a possible D gene (5 bases). V was shortened by 5 bases and J by 2 bases, with 15 bases between the two germline ends. CDR3 length equals 16 residues. CDR1 is SGHTA and CDR2 is FQGNSA in the germline V gene.

At least ten counts were recorded for this clonotype. The chain is built from TRBV6-5 and TRBJ2-5; 8 nucleotides match TRBD1. V gave up 5 bases and J gave up 5 bases; unmatched junction bases: 10. Germline V gene data show CDR1 as MNHEY and CDR2 as SVGAGI. The CDR3 sequence is 15 residues long. The CDR3: CASSTQGAIEETQYF. DNA of the CDR3: TGTGCCAGCAGTACCCAGGGGGCAATCGAGGAGACCCAGTACTTC.

This clonotype appeared a few times. This sequence joins TRBV2 and TRBJ1-2; D is unclear. This CDR3 spans 14 amino acids. Trimming removed 3 bases from V and 5 bases from J, with 13 bases in between. The V gene's germline CDR1 is SNHLY and CDR2 FYNNEI. The CDR3 is CASSDGSAWYGYTF. CDR3 in DNA: TGTGCCAGCAGTGACGGTAGTGCCTGGTATGGCTACACCTTC.

This clonotype was seen ten or more times. This chain links TRBV2 with TRBJ1-5, with D hard to call. The CDR3 runs to 15 residues. Germline V gene lookup returns CDR1 SNHLY and CDR2 FYNNEI. Trimming pared 3 bases from V and 1 base from J, leaving 10 bases between. CDR3 region: CASSERLLSNQPQHF. CDR3 DNA sequence: TGTGCCAGCAGTGAGCGGCTGCTAAGCAATCAGCCCCAGCATTTT.

This clonotype was seen at least ten times. V and J are TRBV12-3 or TRBV12-4 and TRBJ1-1; no definite D call. This CDR3 has 12 residues. V was clipped by 1 base and J by 1 base, with 1 base between them. CDR3 in DNA: TGTGCCAGCAGTTTAGGGAACACTGAAGCTTTCTTT. This gives the protein CASSLGNTEAFF.

This clonotype appeared many times. The chain recombines TRBV7-9 with TRBJ1-2; 8 nucleotides agree with TRBD1. From germline, CDR1 is SEHNR and CDR2 FQNEAQ (reference sequence). CDR3 length: 15 amino acids. Unmatched junction bases numbered 3, after V lost 1 base and J lost 2 bases. The CDR3 reads CASSLGTGQNYGYTF. In DNA form, the CDR3 reads TGTGCCAGCAGCTTAGGGACAGGGCAGAACTATGGCTACACCTTC.

This clonotype was found many times. The chain carries TRBV5-1 and TRBJ2-7, with D perhaps matching TRBD1 (6 bases). CDR1 is SGHRS, CDR2 YFSETQ, per germline. This CDR3 contains 13 residues. Between the trimmed V and J ends, which lost 7 bases and 2 bases, there was a span of 13 bases. The CDR3 loop is CASGGAGAYEQYF. CDR3 bases: TGCGCCAGCGGGGGCGCAGGGGCCTACGAGCAGTACTTC. Full variable domain (outside the CDR3, taken from reference TRBV5-1 and TRBJ2-7): KAGVTQTPRYLIKTRGQQVTLSCSPISGHRSVSWYQQTPGQGLQFLFEYFSETQRNKGNFPGRFSGRQFSNSRSEMNVSTLELGDSALYLCASGGAGAYEQYFGPGTRLTVT.

This clonotype has at least ten counts. V gene TRBV5-5 combines with J gene TRBJ2-6, with D uncertain. The germline CDR1 and CDR2 sequences are SGHKS and YYEKEE (reference sequence). V lost 2 bases and J lost 2, with 5 bases in between. The CDR3 contains 14 residues. The CDR3 sequence: CASSFLAGANVLTF. The CDR3 nucleotides are TGTGCCAGCAGCTTCCTCGCTGGGGCCAACGTCCTGACTTTC.